This T cell receptor beta chain was observed in a study of high-grade serous ovarian cancer treatment subgroups. On the study more broadly: Samples averaged around 14,000 reads and around 7,000 unique TCR beta rearrangements.

The protocol was immunoSEQ multiplex PCR, while the TCRdb copy is restricted to in-frame clones and leaves out a portion. The sample includes more than 15,000 clones, approximately 81% of them seen just once. This clone is medium-sized (0.01 to 0.1%) within its sample. As yet, its antigen is unknown. General study points: Without spatial data, bulk sequencing limits insight into HGSC tumor diversity. Tumors within one patient showed repertoire similarity of roughly 0.11 to 0.8. Clonal relatedness tracked neoantigen level, and by trend copy number and mutation load.

With 1 base removed from V and 3 bases from J, the gap between germline ends came to 9 bases. The germline CDR1 and CDR2 sequences are SEHNR and FQNEAQ (reference sequence). CDR3 length: 14 amino acids. Tumor samples were obtained before definitive surgery or chemotherapy. This rearrangement joins TRBV7-9 to TRBJ1-1; unclear D gene. The clonotype was recovered from a human donor with high-grade serous ovarian cancer. The material sequenced was tumor tissue. The DNA for the CDR3 is TGTGCCAGCAGCTTAGAGGGAAGGTACACTGAAGCTTTCTTT. This gives the protein CASSLEGRYTEAFF.